This is a list of T cell receptor beta chains from one sample in a study of sequential checkpoint blockade in melanoma. The data were produced by immunoSEQ multiplex PCR, yet TCRdb's version contains in-frame clones alone and is incomplete. The table lists about 20,000 clones, roughly two thirds of them singletons, with 4.8% in the top ten. This specimen was tumor tissue (inferred from file names), taken from a patient given nivolumab and ipilimumab in sequence. These receptors were taken from a human donor with melanoma. Each CDR3 is given with its conserved first and last residue. Each record gives: CDR3 length, D gene, J gene, V gene, clone size, CDR3 protein, CDR3 DNA. The D gene is left open where the match is weak. Clone size is not always given. Where it is, it says once, few, many or a class for expanded clones.

>13|NA|TRBJ1-5|TRBV6-4|NA
CATSTQGQQPQHF
TGTGCCACGTCAACACAGGGTCAACAGCCCCAGCATTTT
>14|NA|TRBJ2-7|TRBV11-3|few
CASSLGPDPYEQYF
TGTGCCAGCAGCTTAGGCCCTGACCCCTACGAGCAGTACTTC
>15|NA|TRBJ2-1|TRBV7-5|few
CASSLVDRGYNEQFF
TGTGCCAGCAGCTTGGTGGACAGGGGGTACAATGAGCAGTTCTTC
>14|TRBD2|TRBJ2-3|TRBV30|NA
CAWSVGGSSDTQYF
TGTGCCTGGAGTGTGGGCGGGAGTTCCGATACGCAGTATTTT
>13|NA|TRBJ2-3|TRBV29-1|NA
CSVAWSDADTQYF
TGCAGCGTTGCTTGGTCGGACGCGGATACGCAGTATTTT
>12|NA|TRBJ2-1|TRBV28|NA
CASSLLTYRQFF
TGTGCCAGCAGTTTATTGACGTACCGGCAGTTCTTC
>15|NA|TRBJ2-3|TRBV10-1|NA
CASSIDGPSTDTQYF
TGCGCCAGCAGCATAGACGGTCCTAGCACAGATACGCAGTATTTT
>14|TRBD2|TRBJ2-1|TRBV10-2|NA
CASSGSSGRDEQFF
TGCGCCAGCAGTGGATCTAGCGGGAGGGATGAGCAGTTCTTC
>13|NA|TRBJ2-1|TRBV29-1|NA
CSVEGWATNEQFF
TGCAGCGTTGAAGGATGGGCCACAAATGAGCAGTTCTTC
>17|NA|TRBJ1-2|TRBV8-2|NA
CASSPGQAEKILHGYTF
TGTGCCAGCAGTCCCGGACAGGCCGAGAAGATACTGCATGGCTACACCTTC
>15|NA|TRBJ2-3|TRBV11-3|NA
CASSAPSEDTDTQYF
TGTGCCAGCAGCGCTCCTTCGGAGGACACAGATACGCAGTATTTT
>13|NA|TRBJ2-7|TRBV14|NA
CASSQDGWYEQYF
TGTGCCAGCAGCCAAGATGGGTGGTACGAGCAGTACTTC
>14|NA|TRBJ2-2|TRBV11-3|NA
CASSLGQNTGELFF
TGTGCTAGCAGCCTGGGACAGAACACCGGGGAGCTGTTTTTT
>13|TRBD1|TRBJ1-2|TRBV30|once
CAWRGTGRYGYTF
TGTGCCTGGAGGGGGACAGGAAGATATGGCTACACCTTC
>12|TRBD1|TRBJ2-1|TRBV19|NA
CATRDSYNEQFF
TGTGCCACCAGGGACAGCTATAATGAGCAGTTCTTC
>16|NA|TRBJ1-1|TRBV1|NA
CASSPRTGGKNTEAFF
TGCGCCAGCAGCCCTCGGACAGGGGGAAAGAACACTGAAGCTTTCTTT
>12|NA|TRBJ1-1|TRBV19|NA
CASRDIGTEAFF
TGTGCCAGTAGAGACATCGGGACTGAAGCTTTCTTT
>15|NA|TRBJ2-1|TRBV9|NA
CASSVESYSHNEQFF
TGTGCCAGCAGCGTAGAAAGTTACTCTCACAATGAGCAGTTCTTC
>14|NA|TRBJ2-7|TRBV19|NA
CASIGDNQPYEQYF
TGTGCCAGTATAGGGGACAATCAACCCTACGAGCAGTACTTC
>15|NA|TRBJ2-5|TRBV5-1|NA
CASSYGRGTEETQYF
TGCGCCAGCAGCTACGGACGGGGTACAGAAGAGACCCAGTACTTC
>15|TRBD2|TRBJ2-3|TRBV11-3|NA
CASSSGLVLTDTQYF
TGTGCCAGCAGCTCCGGACTAGTTCTCACAGATACGCAGTATTTT
>15|NA|TRBJ2-1|TRBV5-3|NA
CARSRHSYSYNEQFF
TGTGCCAGAAGCCGACACTCCTACTCCTACAATGAGCAGTTCTTC
>13|NA|TRBJ2-7|TRBV18|NA
CASSPSQDYEQYF
TGTGCCAGCTCACCAAGTCAGGACTACGAGCAGTACTTC
>15|NA|TRBJ2-3|TRBV7-8|once
CASSFWGTYTDTQYF
TGTGCCAGCAGCTTTTGGGGGACATACACAGATACGCAGTATTTT
>15|NA|TRBJ1-2|TRBV19|NA
CASSIGRGKDYGYTF
TGTGCCAGTAGTATAGGTAGAGGGAAGGACTATGGCTACACCTTC
>15|NA|TRBJ2-7|TRBV23-1|NA
CASSQDYRQIYEQYF
TGCGCCAGCAGCCAAGATTACAGGCAGATCTACGAGCAGTACTTC
>16|NA|TRBJ1-1|TRBV11-1|NA
CASSQDRTNKNTEAFF
TGTGCCAGCAGCCAAGATAGGACAAATAAGAACACTGAAGCTTTCTTT
>17|NA|TRBJ1-5|TRBV28|NA
CASSSGRPPYSNQPQHF
TGTGCCAGCAGTTCCGGGAGGCCTCCGTATAGCAATCAGCCCCAGCATTTT
>14|TRBD1|TRBJ1-4|TRBV18|few
CASSWTGGDEKLFF
TGTGCCAGCTCATGGACAGGGGGCGATGAAAAACTGTTTTTT
>14|NA|TRBJ1-1|TRBV19|NA
CASSIAPGRTEAFF
TGTGCCAGTAGTATAGCCCCAGGGCGGACTGAAGCTTTCTTT
>15|TRBD1|TRBJ2-3|TRBV11-3|NA
CASSGQGSFGDTQYF
TGTGCCAGCAGCGGACAGGGGTCCTTCGGGGATACGCAGTATTTT
>17|TRBD1|TRBJ1-4|TRBV19|NA
CASRIRGGGTTNEKLFF
TGTGCCAGCAGGATTAGAGGGGGCGGAACAACTAATGAAAAACTGTTTTTT
>15|TRBD1|TRBJ1-1|TRBV7-8|NA
CASSLGTGAPTEAFF
TGTGCCAGCAGCTTGGGAACAGGGGCGCCCACTGAAGCTTTCTTT
>15|TRBD1|TRBJ2-7|TRBV5-1|NA
CASSLARQGADEQYF
TGCGCCAGCAGCTTGGCGAGACAGGGGGCCGACGAGCAGTACTTC
>13|NA|TRBJ1-1|TRBV14|NA
CASSQEELGQAFF
TGTGCCAGCAGCCAAGAAGAATTAGGGCAAGCTTTCTTT
>16|TRBD2|TRBJ2-7|TRBV28|once
CASSFVRGRTSYEQYF
TGTGCCAGCAGTTTCGTTCGCGGGAGGACCTCCTACGAGCAGTACTTC
>16|TRBD1|TRBJ2-2|TRBV15|NA
CASSSRDRLSPGELFF
TGTGCCAGCAGCTCCCGGGACAGGCTATCACCCGGGGAGCTGTTTTTT
>14|NA|TRBJ2-7|TRBV14|NA
CASSPRGYSYEQYF
TGTGCCAGCAGTCCCCGGGGGTACTCCTACGAGCAGTACTTC
>12|NA|TRBJ2-4|TRBV6-8|NA
CASSTGGNIQYF
TGTGCCAGCAGCACGGGTGGAAACATTCAGTACTTC
>14|NA|TRBJ1-4|TRBV4-1|NA
CASSQDLMGGKLFF
TGCGCCAGCAGCCAAGATTTAATGGGGGGGAAACTGTTTTTT
>14|NA|TRBJ1-4|TRBV11-3|NA
CASSSVESDEKLFF
TGTGCCAGCAGCTCGGTGGAGAGTGATGAAAAACTGTTTTTT
>14|TRBD1|TRBJ2-2|TRBV18|NA
CASSPATGAGELFF
TGTGCCAGCTCACCCGCGACAGGGGCCGGGGAGCTGTTTTTT